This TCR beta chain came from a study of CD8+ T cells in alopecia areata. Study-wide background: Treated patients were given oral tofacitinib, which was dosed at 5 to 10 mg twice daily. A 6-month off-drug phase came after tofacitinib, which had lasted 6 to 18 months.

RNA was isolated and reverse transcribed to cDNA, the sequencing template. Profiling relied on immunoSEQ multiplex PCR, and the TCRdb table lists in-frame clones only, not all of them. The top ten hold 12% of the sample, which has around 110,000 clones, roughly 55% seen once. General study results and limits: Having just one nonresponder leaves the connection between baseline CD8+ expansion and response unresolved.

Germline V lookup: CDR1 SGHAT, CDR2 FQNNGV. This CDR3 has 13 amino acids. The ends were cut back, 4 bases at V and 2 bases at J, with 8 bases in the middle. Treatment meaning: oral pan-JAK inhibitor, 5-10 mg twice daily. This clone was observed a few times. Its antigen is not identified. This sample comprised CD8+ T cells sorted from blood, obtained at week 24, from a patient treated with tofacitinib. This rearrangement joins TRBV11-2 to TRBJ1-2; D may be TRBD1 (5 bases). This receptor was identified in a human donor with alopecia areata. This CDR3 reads CASSSQANYGYTF. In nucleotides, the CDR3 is TGTGCCAGCAGCTCACAGGCCAACTATGGCTACACCTTC.